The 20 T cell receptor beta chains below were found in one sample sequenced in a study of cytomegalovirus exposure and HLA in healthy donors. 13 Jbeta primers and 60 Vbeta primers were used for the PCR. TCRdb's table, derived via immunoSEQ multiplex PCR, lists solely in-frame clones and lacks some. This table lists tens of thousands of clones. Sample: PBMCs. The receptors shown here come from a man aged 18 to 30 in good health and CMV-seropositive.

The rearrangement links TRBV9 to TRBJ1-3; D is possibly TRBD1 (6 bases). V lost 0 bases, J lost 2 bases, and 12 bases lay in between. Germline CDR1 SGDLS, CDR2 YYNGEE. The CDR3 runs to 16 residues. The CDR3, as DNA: TGTGCCAGCAGCGTAGCTCACGGGGGGCCTGGAAACACCATATATTTT. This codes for CASSVAHGGPGNTIYF.

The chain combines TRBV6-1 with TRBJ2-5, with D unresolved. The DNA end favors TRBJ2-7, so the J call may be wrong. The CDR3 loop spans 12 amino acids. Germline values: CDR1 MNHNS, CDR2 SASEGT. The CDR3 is CASSEAKYEQYF. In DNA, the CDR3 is TGTGCCAGCAGTGAAGCCAAGTACGAGCAGTACTTC.

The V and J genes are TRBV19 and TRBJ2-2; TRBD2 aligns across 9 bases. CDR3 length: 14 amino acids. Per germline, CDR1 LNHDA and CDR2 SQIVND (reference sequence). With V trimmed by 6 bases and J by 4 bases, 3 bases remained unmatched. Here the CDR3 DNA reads TGTGCCAGTAGCGATAGCGGGAGCACCGGGGAGCTGTTTTTT. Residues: CASSDSGSTGELFF. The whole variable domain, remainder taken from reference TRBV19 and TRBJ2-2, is DGGITQSPKYLFRKEGQNVTLSCEQNLNHDAMYWYRQDPGQGLRLIYYSQIVNDFQKGDIAEGYSVSREKKESFPLTVTSAQKNPTAFYLCASSDSGSTGELFFGEGSRLTVL.

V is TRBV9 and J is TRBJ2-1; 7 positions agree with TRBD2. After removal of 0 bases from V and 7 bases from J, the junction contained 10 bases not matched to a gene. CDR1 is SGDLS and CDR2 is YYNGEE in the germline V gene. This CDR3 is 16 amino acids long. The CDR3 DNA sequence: TGTGCCAGCAGCGTAGAGTTGGCGGGAGATTCAAATGAGCAGTTCTTC. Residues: CASSVELAGDSNEQFF.

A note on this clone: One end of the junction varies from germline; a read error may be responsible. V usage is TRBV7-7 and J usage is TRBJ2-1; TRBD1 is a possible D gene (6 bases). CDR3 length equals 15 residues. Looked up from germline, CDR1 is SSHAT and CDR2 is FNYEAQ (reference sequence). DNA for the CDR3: TGTGCTAGCAGCTTAGGGAAGGGGGCCTACAATGAGCAGTTCTTC. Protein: CASSLGKGAYNEQFF. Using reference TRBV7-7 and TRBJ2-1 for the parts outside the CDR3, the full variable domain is GAGVSQSPRYKVTKRGQDVTLRCDPISSHATLYWYQQALGQGPEFLTYFNYEAQPDKSGLPSDRFSAERPEGSISTLTIQRTEQRDSAMYRCASSLGKGAYNEQFFGPGTRLTVL.

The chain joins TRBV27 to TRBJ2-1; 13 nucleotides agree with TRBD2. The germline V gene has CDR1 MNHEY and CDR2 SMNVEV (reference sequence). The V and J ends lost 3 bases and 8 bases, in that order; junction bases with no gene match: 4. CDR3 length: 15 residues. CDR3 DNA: TGTGCCAGCAGTTTCCGGACTAGCGGGAGATATGAGCAGTTCTTC. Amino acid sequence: CASSFRTSGRYEQFF.

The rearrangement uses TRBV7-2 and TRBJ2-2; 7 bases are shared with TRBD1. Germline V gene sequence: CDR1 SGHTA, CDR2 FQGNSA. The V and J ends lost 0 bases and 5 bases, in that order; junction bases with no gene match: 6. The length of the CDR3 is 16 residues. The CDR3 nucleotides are TGTGCCAGCAGCTTAGCCCCGGACAGGCGAACCGGGGAGCTGTTTTTT. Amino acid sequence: CASSLAPDRRTGELFF.

The CDR3 is CASSYTGELFF. CDR3 bases: TGTGCCAGCAGCTACACCGGGGAGCTGTTTTTT. The chain has TRBV28 and TRBJ2-2; unclear D gene. Trimming stripped 6 bases from V and 3 bases from J, with 2 bases between. The CDR3 has 11 residues. CDR1 and CDR2 from the germline V gene are MDHEN and SYDVKM.

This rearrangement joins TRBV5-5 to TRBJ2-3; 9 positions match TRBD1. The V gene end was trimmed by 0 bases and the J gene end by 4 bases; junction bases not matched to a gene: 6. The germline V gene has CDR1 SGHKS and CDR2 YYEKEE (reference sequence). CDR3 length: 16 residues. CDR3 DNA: TGTGCCAGCAGCTTGGGTGGACAGGGGTACCCAGATACGCAGTATTTT. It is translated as CASSLGGQGYPDTQYF.

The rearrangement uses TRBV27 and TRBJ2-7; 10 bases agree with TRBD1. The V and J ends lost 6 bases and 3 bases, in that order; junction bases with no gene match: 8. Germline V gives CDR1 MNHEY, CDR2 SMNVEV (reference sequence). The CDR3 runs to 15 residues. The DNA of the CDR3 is TGTGCCAGCAGCGCCCTCGGGACAGGGGTCTACGAGCAGTACTTC. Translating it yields CASSALGTGVYEQYF.

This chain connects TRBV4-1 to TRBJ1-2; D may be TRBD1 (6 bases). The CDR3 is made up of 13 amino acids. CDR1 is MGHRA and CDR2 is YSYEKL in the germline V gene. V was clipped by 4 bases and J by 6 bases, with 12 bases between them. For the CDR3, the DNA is TGCGCCAGCAGCCGACAGGTAGGGGATGGCTACACCTTC. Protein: CASSRQVGDGYTF.

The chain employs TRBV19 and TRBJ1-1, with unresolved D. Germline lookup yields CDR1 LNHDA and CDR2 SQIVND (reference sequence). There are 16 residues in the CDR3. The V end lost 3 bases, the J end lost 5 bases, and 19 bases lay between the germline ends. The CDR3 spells CASSILQMSGWTEAFF. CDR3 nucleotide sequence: TGTGCCAGTAGTATCTTACAGATGTCTGGTTGGACTGAAGCTTTCTTT.

The chain's CDR3 is CAAMSYGNNSPLHF. CDR3 in DNA: TGTGCCGCCATGAGCTACGGGAATAATTCACCCCTCCACTTT. This chain uses TRBV10-3 with TRBJ1-6, with D unresolved. There are 14 residues in the CDR3. CDR1 and CDR2 from the germline V gene are ENHRY and SYGVKD. V was clipped by 11 bases and J by 5 bases, with 16 bases between them.

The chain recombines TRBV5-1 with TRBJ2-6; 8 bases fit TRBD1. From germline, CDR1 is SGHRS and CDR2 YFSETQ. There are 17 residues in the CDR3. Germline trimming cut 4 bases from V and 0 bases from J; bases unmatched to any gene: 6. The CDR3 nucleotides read TGCGCCAGCAGCAAAGGCACAGGGGGCTCTGGGGCCAACGTCCTGACTTTC. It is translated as CASSKGTGGSGANVLTF. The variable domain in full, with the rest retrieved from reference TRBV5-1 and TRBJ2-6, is KAGVTQTPRYLIKTRGQQVTLSCSPISGHRSVSWYQQTPGQGLQFLFEYFSETQRNKGNFPGRFSGRQFSNSRSEMNVSTLELGDSALYLCASSKGTGGSGANVLTFGAGSRLTVL.

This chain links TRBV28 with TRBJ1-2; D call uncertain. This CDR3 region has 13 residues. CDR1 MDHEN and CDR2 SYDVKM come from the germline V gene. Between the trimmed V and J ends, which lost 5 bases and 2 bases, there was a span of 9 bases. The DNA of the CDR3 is TGTGCCAGCAGTCAAGCAGGAAACTATGGCTACACCTTC. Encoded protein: CASSQAGNYGYTF.

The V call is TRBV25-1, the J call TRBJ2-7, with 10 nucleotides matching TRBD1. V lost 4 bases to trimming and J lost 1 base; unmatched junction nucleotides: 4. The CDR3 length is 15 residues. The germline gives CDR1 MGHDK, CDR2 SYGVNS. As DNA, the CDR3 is TGTGCCAGCAGTGGACAGGGGGCTATGTCCTACGAGCAGTACTTC. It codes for CASSGQGAMSYEQYF.

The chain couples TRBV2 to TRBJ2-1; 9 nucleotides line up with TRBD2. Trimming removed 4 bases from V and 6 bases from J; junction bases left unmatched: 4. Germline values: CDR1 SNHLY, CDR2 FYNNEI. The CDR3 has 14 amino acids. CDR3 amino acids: CASSVSTSGNEQFF. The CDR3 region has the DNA TGTGCCAGCAGTGTTTCGACTAGCGGCAATGAGCAGTTCTTC.

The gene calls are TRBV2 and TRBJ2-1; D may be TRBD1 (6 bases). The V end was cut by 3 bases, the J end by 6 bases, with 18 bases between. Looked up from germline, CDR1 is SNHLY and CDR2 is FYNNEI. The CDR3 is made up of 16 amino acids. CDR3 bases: TGTGCCAGCAGTGATCTTAGGACAGTAACAGGCAATGAGCAGTTCTTC. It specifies CASSDLRTVTGNEQFF.

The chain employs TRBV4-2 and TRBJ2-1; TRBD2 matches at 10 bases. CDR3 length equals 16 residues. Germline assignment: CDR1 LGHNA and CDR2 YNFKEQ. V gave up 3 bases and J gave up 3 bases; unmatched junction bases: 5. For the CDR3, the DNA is TGTGCCAGCAGCCAGCTCCTAGCGGGAGACTACAATGAGCAGTTCTTC. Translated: CASSQLLAGDYNEQFF.

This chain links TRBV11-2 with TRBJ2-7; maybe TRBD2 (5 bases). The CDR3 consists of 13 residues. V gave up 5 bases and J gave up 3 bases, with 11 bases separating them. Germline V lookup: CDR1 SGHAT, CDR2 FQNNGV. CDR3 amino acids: CASSKTRIYEQYF. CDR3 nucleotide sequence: TGTGCCAGCAGCAAAACTAGAATCTACGAGCAGTACTTC.